This T cell receptor beta chain was profiled in a study of blood T cell repertoires in COVID-19. V was pared by 3 bases and J by 0 bases, with 10 bases between. Germline CDR1 is LNHDA and CDR2 is SQIVND (reference sequence). The CDR3 covers 15 residues. TCRdb keeps only in-frame clones here, not all; method: immunoSEQ multiplex PCR. The data show roughly 230,000 clones, around 90% seen once. V and J are TRBV19 and TRBJ2-3; D is unclear. This TCR was recovered from a human donor in a cohort sampled during active COVID-19. Input material: peripheral blood. The CDR3 DNA follows: TGTGCCAGTAGTATGAATCGAGCTAGCACAGATACGCAGTATTTT. Protein: CASSMNRASTDTQYF.